These 21 T cell receptor beta chains were all obtained from the same sample, sequenced in a study of tumor-infiltrating lymphocytes in primary liver carcinoma. TCR beta cDNA was reverse-transcribed from about 500 ng of total RNA. The reaction used a constant-region primer and ProtoScript II reverse transcriptase. Libraries of TCR beta came from three nested multiplex PCR rounds with slightly modified ARM-PCR. TRBV1-TRBV30 forward and Cbeta reverse primers drove the first two approximately 10-cycle rounds. TCRdb reanalysed the multiplex PCR reads using MiXCR and keeps one entry per CDR3 protein. The sample has tens of thousands of distinct CDR3 sequences; 72% are singletons. Co-extraction of RNA and DNA was performed on about 19-31 mg of unsorted bulk tissue. The sequenced sample consisted of liver tumor tissue from sampling region 1. Noted subset: tumor region T1, superior pole. The receptors here all came from a man aged 40-55 years with primary liver carcinoma and hepatitis B virus infection.

Turning to this clonotype: Compared with germline, one end of the junction differs, possibly owing to a read error. V and J are TRBV6-1 and TRBJ2-1, with D tentatively TRBD2 (5 bases). CDR3 length: 13 residues. The V gene's germline CDR1 is MNHNS and CDR2 SASEGT. CDR3 loop: CATSEMGVDEQFF. The CDR3 DNA sequence: TGTGCCACCAGTGAAATGGGAGTCGATGAGCAGTTCTTC.

The V and J genes are TRBV10-3 and TRBJ2-3, with D tentatively TRBD2 (6 bases). Germline loops: CDR1 ENHRY, CDR2 SYGVKD. V was clipped by 3 bases and J by 8 bases, with 15 bases between them. The CDR3 is 14 residues long. The CDR3, as DNA: TGTGCCATCAGTGATAGAGCGGGCACGGGTACGCAGTATTTT. This codes for CAISDRAGTGTQYF.

This clonotype was counted a single time. Germline is not matched at one junction end, which may reflect a read error. The chain employs TRBV11-2 and TRBJ1-6, with 8 nucleotides matching TRBD1. Germline-derived CDR1 and CDR2 are SGHAT and FQNNGV. This CDR3 is 15 amino acids long. This chain's CDR3 is CASREDRGRASLLHF. The CDR3 nucleotides read TGTGCCAGCAGGGAAGACAGGGGCCGAGCCTCACTCCTCCACTTT.

On this clonotype itself: A junction boundary mismatches the germline segment, possibly from a read error. This chain uses TRBV6-1 with TRBJ2-3; 8 nucleotides line up with TRBD2. Germline V gene sequence: CDR1 MNHNS, CDR2 SASEGT. CDR3 length: 16 amino acids. This CDR3 reads CASSKAPSGSTDTQYF. The CDR3 DNA is TGTGCCAGCAGTAAAGCTCCCAGCGGGAGCACGGATACGCAGTATTTT.

About this clonotype itself: The junction differs from germline at one of its ends, possibly a read error. In DNA form, the CDR3 reads TGTAGCGGGAGAGGTCAGGGACAAGAGACCCAGTACTTC. Residues: CSGRGQGQETQYF. The V gene is TRBV29-1, the J gene TRBJ2-5, with 9 bases aligning to TRBD2. Per the germline V gene, CDR1 is SQVTM and CDR2 is ANQGSEA. There are 13 residues in the CDR3.

This clonotype was observed many times. The CDR3, as DNA: TGTGCCAGCAGTCCAAGACTAGCGGAGAACACCGGGGAGCTGTTTTTT. Translating it yields CASSPRLAENTGELFF. This sequence joins TRBV12-3 or TRBV12-4 and TRBJ2-2; 9 nucleotides match TRBD2. J was trimmed by 1 base and V by 5 bases; bases with no gene match: 5. The CDR3 totals 16 residues.

Points on this clonotype: Here the CDR3 omits its conserved ending phenylalanine or tryptophan, so a read error is the likely source. V usage is TRBV10-2 and J usage is TRBJ2-1; maybe TRBD2 (5 bases). CDR1 and CDR2 from the germline V gene are WSHSY and SAAADI. Trimming left V 7 bases short and J 3 bases short, with 7 bases between. The CDR3 runs to 12 residues. The CDR3 DNA reads TGCGCCAGCACAGGAGGCTACAATGAGCAGTTCATT. It is translated as CASTGGYNEQFI.

As concerns this clonotype: This clone may be a read error of a much larger clone one base away. The chain has TRBV5-1 and TRBJ2-3; 8 bases line up with TRBD1. The ends lost 6 bases at V and 3 bases at J; junction bases unmatched: 9. The germline gives CDR1 SGHRS, CDR2 YFSETQ. The CDR3 covers 15 residues. CDR3 DNA: TGCGCCAGCAACTCCGGACAGGGCCGAACAGATACGCAGTATTTT. Its translation: CASNSGQGRTDTQYF.

As regards this clonotype: A much larger clone differs by one base, so this may be a read error. The chain couples TRBV19 to TRBJ2-1; 7 bases fit TRBD2. The CDR3 runs to 15 residues. Germline CDR1 reads LNHDA; CDR2 reads SQIVND (reference sequence). CDR3 residues: CASSFGGVSSNERFF. In DNA form, the CDR3 reads TGTGCCAGTAGTTTTGGGGGGGTTTCAAGTAATGAGCGGTTCTTC. Combining the CDR3 with reference TRBV19 and TRBJ2-1 gives the whole variable domain DGGITQSPKYLFRKEGQNVTLSCEQNLNHDAMYWYRQDPGQGLRLIYYSQIVNDFQKGDIAEGYSVSREKKESFPLTVTSAQKNPTAFYLCASSFGGVSSNERFFGPGTRLTVL.

With respect to this clonotype: A read error may account for a junction end that differs from germline. The V and J genes are TRBV4-1 and TRBJ2-2; 8 bases match TRBD2. Germline CDR1 reads MGHRA; CDR2 reads YSYEKL. The CDR3 contains 20 residues. CDR3 sequence (DNA): TGCACCAGCAGCCAAGAATTGGCGGCGGGAGGTTATCCGAAGACCGGGGAGCTGTTTTTT. Protein sequence: CTSSQELAAGGYPKTGELFF.

This clonotype was picked up one time. At one end the junction does not follow the germline gene, possibly because of a read error. This chain uses TRBV11-2 with TRBJ1-1; 8 nucleotides align to TRBD1. CDR1 and CDR2 from the germline V gene are SGHAT and FQNNGV. CDR3 length: 19 residues. The CDR3: CARSLVRTGQEFMNTEAFF. For the CDR3, the DNA is TGTGCCAGGAGCTTAGTGAGAACGGGACAGGAATTCATGAACACTGAAGCTTTCTTT.

Note on this clonotype: An end of the junction differs from the germline gene, which may be a read error. The CDR3 bases are TGTGCCAGTAGCTCGGGGACTAGCGTCTTCTTC. Amino acids: CASSSGTSVFF. The gene calls are TRBV12-3 or TRBV12-4 and TRBJ2-5; TRBD2 agrees at 10 bases. CDR3 size: 11 residues.

In its sample, this clonotype was seen a few times. A much bigger clone sits one base away, suggesting this may be a read error. This chain links TRBV6-1 with TRBJ2-7; D is unresolved. The ends were cut back, 1 base at V and 2 bases at J, with 9 bases in the middle. Germline values: CDR1 MNHNS, CDR2 SASEGT. The CDR3 is 14 amino acids. The DNA of the CDR3 is TGTGCCAGCAGTGAAGAGACTGTTACCTACGAGCAGTACTTC. Its translation: CASSEETVTYEQYF.

Concerning this clonotype itself: This may arise from a read error, as a much more abundant clone is one base away. J is TRBJ1-2 and V is TRBV30, with 8 nucleotides matching TRBD1. The CDR3 has 14 residues. In germline, CDR1 is GTSNPN, CDR2 SVGIG (reference sequence). The CDR3 nucleotides are TGTGCCTGGAGTTACCTACAGGGGGAATATGGCTACATCTTC. Protein: CAWSYLQGEYGYIF.

Details on this clonotype: At one boundary the junction diverges from the germline segment, which might be a read error. The chain has TRBV6-6 and TRBJ2-2; 9 nucleotides align to TRBD2. The germline gives CDR1 MNHNY, CDR2 SVGAGI (reference sequence). This CDR3 is 16 amino acids long. CDR3 in amino acids: CASSPLAGENTGELYF. The DNA of the CDR3 is TGTGCCAGCAGTCCACTAGCGGGTGAAAACACCGGGGAGCTGTACTTT.

Of note for this clonotype: At one end, the junction sequence differs from germline, possibly due to a read error. The CDR3 sequence: CSVAPGQGTYGQYF. The CDR3 DNA reads as TGCAGTGTAGCCCCGGGACAGGGTACCTACGGGCAGTACTTC. This rearrangement joins TRBV29-1 to TRBJ2-7, with 9 bases aligning to TRBD1. The CDR3 is made up of 14 amino acids. The germline gives CDR1 SQVTM, CDR2 ANQGSEA.

This clonotype occurred once. J is TRBJ2-3 and V is TRBV11-2, with D perhaps given as TRBD1 or TRBD2 (6 bases each). This CDR3 has 16 residues. Per the germline V gene, CDR1 is SGHAT and CDR2 is FQNNGV. V was trimmed by 2 bases and J by 3 bases, leaving 15 bases between them. The CDR3 loop reads CASSLLSKGGTDTQYF. CDR3 bases: TGTGCCAGCAGCTTACTGTCTAAGGGGGGAACAGATACGCAGTATTTT.

With regard to this clonotype: Without the conserved terminal phenylalanine or tryptophan, this CDR3 likely stems from a read error. The chain recombines TRBV2 with TRBJ2-7; the D gene could be TRBD1 or TRBD2 (5 bases each). The CDR3 consists of 12 residues. Germline V gene lookup returns CDR1 SNHLY and CDR2 FYNNEI. The ends were cut back, 7 bases at V and 6 bases at J, with 13 bases in the middle. In DNA, the CDR3 is TGTGCCAGCACTGTCCGGGGCGGCGAGCAGTACCTC. Its protein is CASTVRGGEQYL.

The V gene is TRBV4-1, the J gene TRBJ2-5; tentative D call: TRBD2 (6 bases). V lost 3 bases to trimming and J lost 3 bases, with 17 bases between them. Germline assignment: CDR1 MGHRA and CDR2 YSYEKL. CDR3 length: 16 amino acids. In nucleotides, the CDR3 is TGCGCCAGCAGCCATCAGAGACTAGTGGGAGAAGAGACCCAGTACTTC. This gives the protein CASSHQRLVGEETQYF.

In the case of this clonotype: An end of the junction differs from the germline gene, which may be a read error. The genes are TRBV5-1 and TRBJ2-5; tentative D call: TRBD2 (5 bases). The CDR3 contains 12 residues. CDR1 SGHRS and CDR2 YFSETQ come from the germline V gene. The chain's CDR3 is CAGSLGEETQYF. DNA for the CDR3: TGCGCCGGCAGCTTGGGAGAAGAGACCCAGTACTTC.

Concerning this clonotype itself: The CDR3 carries no conserved terminal phenylalanine or tryptophan, so it likely arises from a read error. The CDR3 sequence: CASNSGLDTYEQYY. In DNA form, the CDR3 reads TGTGCCAGCAATTCCGGACTCGATACCTACGAGCAGTACTAC. This chain links TRBV6-2 or TRBV6-3 with TRBJ2-7, with D perhaps TRBD2 (5 bases). CDR1 and CDR2 (germline): MNHEY, SVGEGT. The CDR3 spans 14 residues. V dropped 7 bases and J dropped 2 bases, with 15 bases sitting between them.